This T cell receptor (beta chain) originates from a study of T cell responses to AZD1222 COVID-19 vaccine. V lost 8 bases, J lost 3 bases, and 12 bases stayed unmatched. The CDR3 is 15 residues long. Germline V gene data show CDR1 as SQVTM and CDR2 as ANQGSEA. TCRdb's table, derived via immunoSEQ multiplex PCR, lists solely in-frame clones and lacks some. This repertoire shows approximately 190,000 clones, under 95% found once; its top ten account for around 1%. General study points: A reported finding is that nearly half of spike-specific TCRs target unmutated variant regions.

Notes on this clone: Its antigen is unidentified.

Here the sequenced sample was peripheral blood, taken 28 days after the second AZD1222 dose. The TCR originated in an adult who received the AZD1222 COVID-19 vaccine. J is TRBJ2-3 and V is TRBV29-1; 9 bases agree with TRBD2. CDR3 sequence reads: CSTTTEAGGTDTQYF. Written as DNA, the CDR3 is TGCAGCACGACAACTGAAGCGGGGGGAACAGATACGCAGTATTTT.